This T cell receptor (beta chain) was profiled in a study of siplizumab effects on memory and regulatory T cells. Trimming shortened V by 0 bases and J by 4 bases, and 12 bases separated the two germline ends. This CDR3 spans 15 amino acids. Germline CDR1 LGHNA, CDR2 YNFKEQ. Assay used: immunoSEQ multiplex PCR; TCRdb lists only in-frame clones, some missing. The sample holds around 95,000 clones, around 90% seen once. The sequenced sample consisted of CD4+ T cells sorted from blood. The chain employs TRBV4-2 and TRBJ1-1; D unclear. The TCR sequence derives from a human donor in good health. The CDR3: CASSQDSPGGTEAFF. As DNA, the CDR3 is TGTGCCAGCAGCCAAGATAGCCCTGGAGGCACTGAAGCTTTCTTT.